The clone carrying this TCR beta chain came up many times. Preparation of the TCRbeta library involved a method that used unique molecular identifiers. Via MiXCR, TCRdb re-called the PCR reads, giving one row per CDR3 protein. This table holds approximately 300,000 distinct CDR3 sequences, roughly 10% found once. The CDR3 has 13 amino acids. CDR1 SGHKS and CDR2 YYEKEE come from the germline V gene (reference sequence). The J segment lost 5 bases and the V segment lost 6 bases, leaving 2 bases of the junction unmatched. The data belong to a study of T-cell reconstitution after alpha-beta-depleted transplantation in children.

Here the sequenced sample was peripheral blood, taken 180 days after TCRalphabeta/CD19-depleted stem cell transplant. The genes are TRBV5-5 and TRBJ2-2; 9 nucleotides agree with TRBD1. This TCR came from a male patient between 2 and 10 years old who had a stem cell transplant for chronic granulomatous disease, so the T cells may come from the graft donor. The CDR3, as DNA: TGTGCCAGCAACAGGGGGCGAACCGGGGAGCTGTTTTTT. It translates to CASNRGRTGELFF.